The present T cell receptor (beta chain) was sequenced within a study of shared clonotypes between healthy human individuals. This CDR3 spans 12 amino acids. The ends were cut back, 4 bases at V and 4 bases at J, with 8 bases in the middle. The germline V gene encodes CDR1 MDHEN and CDR2 SYDVKM. In its sample, this clone was seen once. The naive CD8 subset, CD45RO-negative cells positively selected for CCR7, excluded terminally differentiated effector memory CD45RA+ cells. Genomic DNA (from each subset) was split evenly across several immunoSEQ plates. Generated by immunoSEQ multiplex PCR, the TCRdb table keeps only in-frame clones and is missing some. The sample contains 2 million or so clones, roughly 94% of which appear only once.

The chain recombines TRBV28 with TRBJ2-7, with D unresolved. Sequenced sample: naive CD8+ T cells sorted from blood. This receptor was obtained from a man aged 18 to 29 in good health. In nucleotides, the CDR3 is TGTGCCAGCAGTTCACTCCGATACGAGCAGTACTTC. This encodes CASSSLRYEQYF. The variable domain in full, completed from reference TRBV28 and TRBJ2-7, reads DVKVTQSSRYLVKRTGEKVFLECVQDMDHENMFWYRQDPGLGLRLIYFSYDVKMKEKGDIPEGYSVSREKKERFSLILESASTNQTSMYLCASSSLRYEQYFGPGTRLTVT.